Below, one T cell receptor (beta chain) is given with its context. Germline loops: CDR1 SGHNT, CDR2 YENEEA. J lost 8 bases, V lost 4 bases, and 13 bases had no gene match. The CDR3 loop spans 17 amino acids. Libraries were prepared by immunoSEQ multiplex PCR; TCRdb keeps only in-frame clonotypes and omits some of them. The sample lists 44,000 or so clones, about 88% occurring once. These data belong to a study of OX40 agonist ivuxolimab in advanced cancers. Sample: CD4+ or CD8+ T cells sorted from blood, taken in a trial of the OX40 agonist ivuxolimab. The chain recombines TRBV11-3 with TRBJ2-1; 11 nucleotides match TRBD2. The receptor was derived from an adult with an advanced solid tumor such as melanoma, head and neck, liver or kidney cancer. Here the CDR3 reads CASSWSGTSGLRDEQFF. The DNA for the CDR3 is TGTGCCAGCAGCTGGTCCGGGACTAGCGGACTCAGAGATGAGCAGTTCTTC.